The sequence of this T cell receptor (beta chain) was determined in a study of CD8+CD57+ T cells in acquired aplastic anemia (dated by TCRdb to 2017 to 2018). For the study in its entirety: Extracted DNA from sorted CD4+ and CD8+ cells averaged approximately 3.4 ug, ranging from about 0.18 to 27.4 ug. A CD8+CD57+ expansion meant a frequency higher than the mean frequency seen in healthy subjects. Study-wide conclusions, independent of this receptor: No significant difference in CD8+ Simpson's diversity was found between patients and healthy controls (P=0.060). About 29 CD8+ CDR3 sequences were found to be shared between patients and controls, but these sequences appeared to be highly expressed in patients and within the immunodominant clones of the patients.

This clonotype was recorded at least ten times. There is no known antigen for this receptor. No much larger clone is present one base from it, and per-base qualities are unavailable. Patients chosen for sequencing had shown expansion of CD8+CD57+ cells by flow cytometry. Every patient had a diagnosis of severe acquired aplastic anemia based on International Study of Aplastic Anemia and Agranulocytosis and Camitta criteria. No patient had received any therapy when blood was sampled. The study deep-sequenced TCR repertoires of sorted CD4+ and CD8+ blood T cells from severe aplastic anemia patients and healthy subjects. In the USA, patient enrollment took place under clinicaltrials.gov protocols 00001620, 01623167, 00001397, 00071045, 00081523 and 00961064. Ficoll-Paque density gradient centrifugation was used to isolate peripheral blood mononuclear cells. Before DNA was extracted, CD4+ and CD8+ T cells were sorted using either FACS or magnetic beads.

Genomic DNA served as template for TCR beta VDJ combination and CDR3 sequence profiling. TCR repertoire sequencing was run on an Illumina HiSeq 2000. Turning to the authors' computational methods: TRBV/TRBJ rearrangement plots, CDR3 size and DJ length profiles, and Simpson's diversity index were used to evaluate the repertoires. Whichever DNA sequence was most abundant in the deep sequencing data was defined as the immunodominant clone. CDR3 amino acid sequences were checked for sharing across subjects and were also compared against the VDJdb database and published repertoires. The public reads were quality trimmed at Q25 with fastp and then assembled into clones with MiXCR by TCRdb, keeping productive beta chains. When rows share a CDR3 protein, they turn into one entry using the most common DNA and genes. It is TCRdb's table, rather than the study itself, that gives the V and J calls and clone size. For this sample the table gives 150,000 to 200,000 distinct CDR3 sequences, of which around 50% were detected only once. The ten top clones hold more than 1% of the sample.

Sequencing was done on a sample of sorted CD4+, CD8+, or CD8+CD57+ T cells (not recorded which) from PBMCs. This receptor was identified in a human donor with aplastic anemia.

This receptor has the CDR3 CAIGSVDNSPLHF. Here is the DNA: TGTGCCATTGGGTCTGTTGATAATTCACCCCTCCACTTT. The sequence joins TRBV6-1 to TRBJ1-6; the D gene lacks a confident call. V is shortened by 10 bases, J by 5 bases, and the region joining them spans 12 bases. The CDR3 runs 13 amino acids, cysteine and phenylalanine included. Just the 39-base CDR3 DNA is kept, in frame starting at base 1. Taken from the germline V gene, the CDR1 and CDR2 loops are MNHNS and SASEGT.